A selection of T cell receptor beta chains follows, all from one sample in a study of blood T cell repertoires in COVID-19. The table came from immunoSEQ multiplex PCR; TCRdb's copy has only in-frame clones and leaves some out. In the table there are 91,000 or so clones, roughly 78% of which are singletons. Sequencing was carried out using peripheral blood. Source of these receptors: a man aged 50 to 60 with active or convalescent COVID-19. The CDR3 runs from the conserved cysteine through the conserved F or W.

V gene,J gene,CDR3 protein
TRBV10-3,TRBJ2-2,CAISESSITSGGELFF
TRBV6-4,TRBJ2-2,CASMGGRTGELFF
TRBV29-1,TRBJ1-2,CSGQQGAGGYTF
TRBV12-3/TRBV12-4,TRBJ2-1,CASRQGNEQFF
TRBV6-2/TRBV6-3,TRBJ2-5,CASSYPLGAGQETQYF
TRBV11-2,TRBJ1-1,CASSLTGATRGEAFF
TRBV9,TRBJ2-7,CASSVEQSSYEQYF
TRBV11-2,TRBJ2-7,CASSRGQDIYEQYF
TRBV6-5,TRBJ1-3,CASSYTGQKGNTIYF
TRBV7-2,TRBJ1-4,CASSFTGGAGEKLFF
TRBV5-5,TRBJ2-5,CASSPGAIQETQYF
TRBV2,TRBJ1-2,CASSEGLQAYGYTF
TRBV9,TRBJ1-2,CASSGPQGAINYGYTF
TRBV13,TRBJ1-2,CASSPSVTGRGYTF
TRBV18,TRBJ2-2,CASSDRDRGLGELFF
TRBV6-6,TRBJ2-5,CASSRSPTASGGQETQYF
TRBV30,TRBJ2-1,CAWRTGKYNEQFF
TRBV18,TRBJ1-2,CASSPPQGHPYGYTF
TRBV2,TRBJ2-1,CASSSRGQGVYEQFF
TRBV3-1/TRBV3-2,TRBJ2-3,CASSSGGTDTQYF
TRBV5-1,TRBJ1-5,CASSFGEGNQPQHF
TRBV18,TRBJ2-1,CASSPTLAGTYNEQFF
TRBV19,TRBJ1-4,CASSPPGQGEKLFF
TRBV27,TRBJ2-1,CASTRGGSYNEQFF
TRBV27,TRBJ1-3,CASSLQGHSGNTIYF